The rows below give T cell receptor beta chains drawn from one sample of a study of shared clonotypes between healthy human individuals. Generated by immunoSEQ multiplex PCR, the TCRdb table keeps only in-frame clones and is missing some. The sample shows a few million clones, just over 90% of them seen only once. Material: naive CD8+ T cells from PBMCs. These receptors were collected from a man younger than 35 in good health. Some clones in this sample may be carry-over from other donors' samples. Both conserved end residues are part of each CDR3. The D gene is left open where the match is weak. Clone size appears in some rows only: once, few, many, or a class for an expanded clone.

d_call: TRBD1; clone_size: NA; v_call: TRBV27; j_call: TRBJ2-7; cdr3_aa: CASSSFLTGSYEQYF; cdr3_nt: TGTGCCAGCAGTTCTTTCCTGACAGGGTCCTACGAGCAGTACTTC
d_call: TRBD1; clone_size: once; v_call: TRBV27; j_call: TRBJ2-6; cdr3_aa: CASSPGQGAGGANVLTF; cdr3_nt: TGTGCCAGCAGTCCGGGACAGGGGGCGGGTGGGGCCAACGTCCTGACTTTC
d_call: TRBD1; clone_size: NA; v_call: TRBV14; j_call: TRBJ2-5; cdr3_aa: CASSLRDRVWETQYF; cdr3_nt: TGTGCCAGCAGCCTCCGGGACAGGGTCTGGGAGACCCAGTACTTC
d_call: NA; clone_size: NA; v_call: TRBV7-6; j_call: TRBJ2-7; cdr3_aa: CASSSTPGSGSSYEQYF; cdr3_nt: TGTGCCAGCAGCTCCACCCCGGGGAGCGGATCCTCCTACGAGCAGTACTTC
d_call: NA; clone_size: NA; v_call: TRBV29-1; j_call: TRBJ1-1; cdr3_aa: CSTGTPNTEAFF; cdr3_nt: TGCAGCACCGGGACACCGAACACTGAAGCTTTCTTT
d_call: TRBD2; clone_size: NA; v_call: TRBV7-2; j_call: TRBJ2-7; cdr3_aa: CASSLTSGTDEQYF; cdr3_nt: TGTGCCAGCAGCTTAACTAGCGGGACGGACGAGCAGTACTTC
d_call: NA; clone_size: NA; v_call: TRBV6-6; j_call: TRBJ2-5; cdr3_aa: CASSVSWVRTEKTQYF; cdr3_nt: TGTGCCAGCAGTGTGAGCTGGGTGCGGACGGAGAAGACCCAGTACTTC
d_call: TRBD2; clone_size: NA; v_call: TRBV28; j_call: TRBJ2-7; cdr3_aa: CASSGDRGEEQYF; cdr3_nt: TGTGCCAGCAGTGGAGACCGGGGGGAGGAGCAGTACTTC
d_call: NA; clone_size: NA; v_call: TRBV28; j_call: TRBJ1-2; cdr3_aa: CASTQLQGYHLYGYTF; cdr3_nt: TGTGCCAGCACCCAGCTTCAGGGGTATCACCTATATGGCTACACCTTC
d_call: TRBD2; clone_size: NA; v_call: TRBV7-9; j_call: TRBJ2-2; cdr3_aa: CASRPGLADVNTGELFF; cdr3_nt: TGTGCCAGCAGACCGGGACTAGCTGACGTGAACACCGGGGAGCTGTTTTTT
d_call: TRBD1; clone_size: NA; v_call: TRBV11-2; j_call: TRBJ2-2; cdr3_aa: CASSLLDRATGELFF; cdr3_nt: TGTGCCAGCAGCTTACTCGACAGGGCCACCGGGGAGCTGTTTTTT
d_call: NA; clone_size: once; v_call: TRBV19; j_call: TRBJ2-1; cdr3_aa: CASGRGPDSYNEQFF; cdr3_nt: TGTGCCAGTGGGAGGGGGCCGGACTCCTACAATGAGCAGTTCTTC
d_call: NA; clone_size: NA; v_call: TRBV27; j_call: TRBJ2-2; cdr3_aa: CASSPRTRGAGELFF; cdr3_nt: TGTGCCAGCAGTCCCCGGACTAGGGGGGCCGGGGAGCTGTTTTTT
d_call: NA; clone_size: NA; v_call: TRBV7-3; j_call: TRBJ2-3; cdr3_aa: CASSLAGSTDTQYF; cdr3_nt: TGTGCCAGCAGCCTAGCCGGAAGCACAGATACGCAGTATTTT